This paragraph covers one TCR beta chain sequence. These data come from a study of blood T cell repertoires in COVID-19. Clones were sequenced by immunoSEQ multiplex PCR, and TCRdb holds only the in-frame ones, with some missing. Of more than 250,000 clones detected, over 75% appear once; the ten largest clones hold about 0.7%. V lost 5 bases to trimming and J lost 10 bases, with 12 bases between them. The CDR3 is 11 residues long. Germline CDR1 reads PRHDT; CDR2 reads FYEKMQ (reference sequence). The rearrangement joins TRBV13 to TRBJ2-7; weak D call: TRBD1 (6 bases). This clonotype was obtained from a human donor in a cohort sampled during active COVID-19. Sequencing used peripheral blood. The CDR3 DNA follows: TGTGCCAGCAGCCTCAGGGGTTCACAGTACTTC. Amino acid sequence: CASSLRGSQYF.